Sequencing of this T cell receptor (beta chain) was carried out in a study of memory CD4+ T cells and cytomegalovirus serostatus. The table came from immunoSEQ multiplex PCR; TCRdb's copy has only in-frame clones and leaves some out. The table has 58,000 or so clones, around 79% seen once. Single viable CD3+CD4+CD8-CD45RO+ cells were sorted as the memory CD4+ T cells. CDR1 SGHRS and CDR2 YFSETQ come from the germline V gene. There are 14 residues in the CDR3. Trimming shortened V by 5 bases and J by 3 bases, and 14 bases separated the two germline ends. This clonotype was obtained from an adult in good health and CMV-seropositive. The rearrangement links TRBV5-1 to TRBJ1-1; weak D call: TRBD1 (6 bases). Sequenced input: memory CD4+ T cells from blood. The CDR3 sequence: CASRQGRGDTEAFF. CDR3 nucleotides: TGCGCCAGCAGACAGGGACGGGGAGACACTGAAGCTTTCTTT.